One and the same sample provided the 7 T cell receptor beta chains below, sequenced in a study of blood T cell repertoires in COVID-19. Clones were read by immunoSEQ multiplex PCR, and TCRdb kept only the in-frame ones, dropping some. In the table there are over 200,000 clones, approximately 90% of which are singletons. Input material: peripheral blood. These receptor sequences come from a woman aged 18-29 years who had recovered from COVID-19.

The chain employs TRBV7-9 and TRBJ2-7, with TRBD2 matching 7 bases. The CDR3 sequence is 15 residues long. V was clipped by 4 bases and J by 3 bases; unmatched bases: 9. In germline, CDR1 is SEHNR, CDR2 FQNEAQ (reference sequence). CDR3 loop: CASSYVRDYSYEQYF. DNA for the CDR3: TGTGCCAGCAGCTACGTTAGGGACTATAGCTACGAGCAGTACTTC.

The chain couples TRBV3-1 (or the pseudogene TRBV3-2) to TRBJ2-1; D gene ambiguous. Looked up from germline, CDR1 is LGHDT and CDR2 is YNNKEL (reference sequence). The germline V and J ends were trimmed by 0 bases and 5 bases, with 11 bases remaining between them. The CDR3 consists of 15 residues. DNA for the CDR3: TGTGCCAGCAGCCAAGATGTAACAGCCGACAATGAGCAGTTCTTC. The encoded protein is CASSQDVTADNEQFF.

This chain connects TRBV12-3 or TRBV12-4 to TRBJ1-2; D is undetermined. The CDR3 contains 11 residues. Trimming removed 4 bases at V and 9 bases at J, with 9 bases between. The CDR3 sequence: CASSSALRYTF. In DNA form, the CDR3 reads TGTGCCAGCAGTTCCGCGCTCCGCTACACCTTC.

The chain has TRBV30 and TRBJ1-2; weak D call: TRBD1 (5 bases). CDR3 length: 15 amino acids. CDR1 GTSNPN and CDR2 SVGIG come from the germline V gene (reference sequence). With 3 bases removed from V and 5 bases from J, the gap between germline ends came to 19 bases. CDR3 sequence: CAWRSQGGLWYGYTF. Written as DNA, the CDR3 is TGTGCCTGGAGATCGCAGGGAGGCCTATGGTATGGCTACACCTTC.

The chain recombines TRBV27 with TRBJ1-5; weak D call: TRBD1 (5 bases). CDR1 and CDR2 from the germline V gene are MNHEY and SMNVEV (reference sequence). V dropped 0 bases and J dropped 3 bases, with 9 bases sitting between them. The length of the CDR3 is 15 residues. The CDR3 loop reads CASSLSPGINQPQHF. For the CDR3, the DNA is TGTGCCAGCAGTTTATCGCCAGGGATCAATCAGCCCCAGCATTTT.

V is TRBV4-1 and J is TRBJ2-1; 8 nucleotides align to TRBD1. CDR3 length: 16 amino acids. Germline V gives CDR1 MGHRA, CDR2 YSYEKL. J gave up 6 bases and V 3 bases, and 10 bases lay outside the gene matches. The CDR3 is CASSHYPGQVINEQFF. The CDR3 DNA reads TGCGCCAGCAGCCATTATCCGGGACAGGTGATCAATGAGCAGTTCTTC.

The rearrangement joins TRBV4-1 to TRBJ2-1, with D unresolved. Germline V gives CDR1 MGHRA, CDR2 YSYEKL. V was clipped by 0 bases and J by 7 bases, with 7 bases between them. The CDR3 extends over 13 amino acids. CDR3 protein: CASSQDGWNEQFF. CDR3 DNA: TGCGCCAGCAGCCAAGACGGTTGGAATGAGCAGTTCTTC.